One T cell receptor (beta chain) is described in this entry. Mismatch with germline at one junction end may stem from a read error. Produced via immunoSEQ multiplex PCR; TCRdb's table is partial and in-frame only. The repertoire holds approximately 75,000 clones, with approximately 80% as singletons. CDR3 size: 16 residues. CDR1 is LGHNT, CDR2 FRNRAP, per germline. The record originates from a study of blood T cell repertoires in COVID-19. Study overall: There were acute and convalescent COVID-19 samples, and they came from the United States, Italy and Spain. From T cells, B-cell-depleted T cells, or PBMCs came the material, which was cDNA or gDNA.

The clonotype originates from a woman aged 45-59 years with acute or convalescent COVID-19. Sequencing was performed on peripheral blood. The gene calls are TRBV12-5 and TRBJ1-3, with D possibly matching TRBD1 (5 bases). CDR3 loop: CASGLALDSSGNTIYF. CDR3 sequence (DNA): TGTGCTAGTGGTTTGGCCCTCGACAGTTCTGGGAACACCATATATTTT.